Following are 25 T cell receptor beta chains from one sample sequenced in a study of T cell responses to AZD1222 COVID-19 vaccine. Produced via immunoSEQ multiplex PCR; TCRdb's table is partial and in-frame only. The data show over 110,000 clones, approximately 93% seen once. The specimen was peripheral blood, collected after recovery from COVID-19. All receptors derive from an adult who had recovered from COVID-19.

Written as DNA, the CDR3 is TGTGCCAGCAGCATACCACAGGGGATGACTTCACCCCTCCACTTT. Its translation is CASSIPQGMTSPLHF. The V gene is TRBV28, the J gene TRBJ1-6; 7 nucleotides line up with TRBD1. V was clipped by 6 bases and J by 9 bases; unmatched bases: 11. CDR3 size: 15 residues. Germline values: CDR1 MDHEN, CDR2 SYDVKM.

The chain carries TRBV7-3 and TRBJ2-3; possibly TRBD2 for D (6 bases). The CDR3 loop spans 15 amino acids. Trimming left V 1 base short and J 5 bases short, with 13 bases between. CDR1 and CDR2 (germline): SGHTA, FQGTGA. This CDR3 is CASSLRRGSGDTQYF. The DNA for the CDR3 is TGTGCCAGCAGCTTAAGGAGGGGCAGCGGAGATACGCAGTATTTT.

V and J are TRBV9 and TRBJ2-1, with 12 bases fitting TRBD2. This CDR3 has 17 amino acids. The V segment lost 5 bases and the J segment 8 bases; nucleotides outside the gene matches: 14. The germline V gene has CDR1 SGDLS and CDR2 YYNGEE. The CDR3 protein is CASSRQRLAGVRDEQFF. CDR3 nucleotide sequence: TGTGCCAGCAGTAGACAACGACTAGCGGGAGTTAGGGATGAGCAGTTCTTC.

This chain connects TRBV5-1 to TRBJ2-1, with 14 bases lining up with TRBD2. Germline V gene sequence: CDR1 SGHRS, CDR2 YFSETQ. CDR3 length equals 19 residues. Unmatched junction bases numbered 11, after V lost 2 bases and J lost 4 bases. The CDR3, as DNA: TGCGCCAGCAGCTTACTTCCGGGGACTAGCGGGAGATTTTACAATGAGCAGTTCTTC. The encoded protein is CASSLLPGTSGRFYNEQFF.

The chain employs TRBV19 and TRBJ2-7; 9 bases align to TRBD1. The CDR3 sequence is 15 residues long. J lost 5 bases, V lost 5 bases, and 10 bases had no gene match. CDR1 is LNHDA, CDR2 SQIVND, per germline (reference sequence). The CDR3 here is CASSPRDRVTNEQYF. In DNA, the CDR3 is TGTGCCAGTAGTCCCCGGGACAGGGTGACCAACGAGCAGTACTTC. Based on the CDR3 plus reference TRBV19 and TRBJ2-7, the full variable domain is DGGITQSPKYLFRKEGQNVTLSCEQNLNHDAMYWYRQDPGQGLRLIYYSQIVNDFQKGDIAEGYSVSREKKESFPLTVTSAQKNPTAFYLCASSPRDRVTNEQYFGPGTRLTVT.

The chain recombines TRBV5-6 with TRBJ1-1; no reliable D call. The CDR3 is made up of 12 amino acids. Germline CDR1 is SGHDT and CDR2 is YYEEEE. The V end lost 2 bases, the J end lost 8 bases, and 10 bases lay between the germline ends. The DNA of the CDR3 is TGTGCCAGCAGCTTCCGCTCACGGGAAGCTTTCTTT. This translates into CASSFRSREAFF.

The rearrangement uses TRBV3-1 (or the pseudogene TRBV3-2) and TRBJ1-1; D call uncertain. This CDR3 comprises 15 residues. Trimming removed 0 bases at V and 1 base at J, with 9 bases between. Germline V gives CDR1 LGHDT, CDR2 YNNKEL (reference sequence). The CDR3 bases are TGTGCCAGCAGCCAAGACGCAGGTAAGAACACTGAAGCTTTCTTT. Translating gives CASSQDAGKNTEAFF.

The rearrangement joins TRBV19 to TRBJ2-2; a weak D match, TRBD1 (6 bases). The CDR3 sequence is 14 residues long. V was pared by 6 bases and J by 4 bases, with 12 bases between. Germline loops: CDR1 LNHDA, CDR2 SQIVND (reference sequence). CDR3 nucleotide sequence: TGTGCCAGTAGAGAGGGGACACGCACCGGGGAGCTGTTTTTT. Protein: CASREGTRTGELFF.

This clone was seen more than once but under ten times. The same CDR3 arises from other DNA sequences in this sample as well. V is TRBV19 and J is TRBJ2-7; D is ambiguous. Trimming shortened V by 4 bases and J by 2 bases, and 12 bases separated the two germline ends. This CDR3 comprises 14 residues. CDR1 and CDR2 (germline): LNHDA, SQIVND (reference sequence). The CDR3 loop reads CASSSSGGTYEQYF. The DNA of the CDR3 is TGTGCCAGTAGTAGTTCAGGCGGCACCTACGAGCAGTACTTC.

V and J are TRBV3-1 (or the pseudogene TRBV3-2) and TRBJ1-5, with no clear D. Trimming removed 4 bases from V and 0 bases from J, with 10 bases in between. Germline CDR1 reads LGHDT; CDR2 reads YNNKEL (reference sequence). There are 15 residues in the CDR3. In DNA form, the CDR3 reads TGTGCCAGCAGCCCCGGGTGGGGTAGCAATCAGCCCCAGCATTTT. This encodes CASSPGWGSNQPQHF.

V gene TRBV5-6 combines with J gene TRBJ1-2; D is perhaps TRBD1 (6 bases). The CDR3 extends over 15 amino acids. Trimming removed 5 bases at V and 4 bases at J, with 18 bases between. Germline CDR1 SGHDT, CDR2 YYEEEE. The CDR3: CASSYEPQGIYGYTF. Written as DNA, the CDR3 is TGTGCCAGCAGTTATGAACCACAGGGTATCTATGGCTACACCTTC.

V and J are TRBV5-1 and TRBJ2-7; 12 bases align to TRBD2. Trimming cost V 0 bases and J 2 bases; bases outside gene matches: 6. The CDR3 length is 17 residues. Germline V CDR1 and CDR2: SGHRS, YFSETQ. The CDR3 reads CASSLVLAGGEAYEQYF. The CDR3 nucleotides are TGCGCCAGCAGCTTGGTTCTAGCGGGAGGGGAAGCCTACGAGCAGTACTTC. The full variable domain, its missing parts supplied by reference TRBV5-1 and TRBJ2-7, is KAGVTQTPRYLIKTRGQQVTLSCSPISGHRSVSWYQQTPGQGLQFLFEYFSETQRNKGNFPGRFSGRQFSNSRSEMNVSTLELGDSALYLCASSLVLAGGEAYEQYFGPGTRLTVT.

This clone was seen once. V gene TRBV7-9 combines with J gene TRBJ2-5, with D hard to call. Trimming removed 2 bases at V and 4 bases at J, with 5 bases between. There are 12 residues in the CDR3. Germline CDR1 and CDR2: SEHNR and FQNEAQ (reference sequence). CDR3 bases: TGTGCCAGCAGCTTAAGTCGAGAGACCCAGTACTTC. This translates into CASSLSRETQYF.

J is TRBJ2-6 and V is TRBV30; 9 bases align to TRBD1. V shed 7 bases and J 0 bases; nucleotides not matched to a gene: 10. Germline lookup yields CDR1 GTSNPN and CDR2 SVGIG (reference sequence). This CDR3 has 17 amino acids. The DNA of the CDR3 is TGTGCCTCAAACCGGGACAGGGTAAGCTCTGGGGCCAACGTCCTGACTTTC. This encodes CASNRDRVSSGANVLTF.

The V gene is TRBV6-5, the J gene TRBJ2-7; 7 bases match TRBD2. This CDR3 spans 13 amino acids. The V segment lost 10 bases and the J segment 1 base; nucleotides outside the gene matches: 7. CDR1 and CDR2 from the germline V gene are MNHEY and SVGAGI. As DNA, the CDR3 is TGTGCCACCCGACGGGAGGTATCCTACGAGCAGTACTTC. The encoded protein is CATRREVSYEQYF.

The chain employs TRBV21-1 and TRBJ2-7; the DNA was not used to check the table's D call, TRBD1. TRBV21-1 is assigned pseudogene status. This CDR3 spans 14 amino acids. Here the CDR3 DNA reads TGTGCCAGCAGCAATCGGACAGGGTCCTACGAGCAGTACTTC. Protein: CASSNRTGSYEQYF.

The gene calls are TRBV5-1 and TRBJ2-7; the D call may be TRBD1 or TRBD2 (5 bases each). This CDR3 contains 15 residues. V was pared by 4 bases and J by 3 bases, with 17 bases between. CDR1 and CDR2 from the germline V gene are SGHRS and YFSETQ. In DNA, the CDR3 is TGCGCCAGCAGCGGCGTGGGGGTATCAGTCTACGAGCAGTACTTC. It codes for CASSGVGVSVYEQYF.

The chain uses TRBV2 and TRBJ1-5, with D hard to call. Per the germline V gene, CDR1 is SNHLY and CDR2 is FYNNEI. The CDR3 has 14 amino acids. Trimming took off 6 bases at V and 1 base at J, with 10 bases between the two ends. Written as DNA, the CDR3 is TGTGCCAGCAGGGGAGATTCAAGCAATCAGCCCCAGCATTTT. Amino acid sequence: CASRGDSSNQPQHF.

J is TRBJ1-1 and V is TRBV2, with TRBD1 as a possible D gene (6 bases). V was trimmed by 7 bases and J by 5 bases, leaving 11 bases between them. The CDR3 loop spans 12 amino acids. From germline, CDR1 is SNHLY and CDR2 FYNNEI. CDR3 loop: CASTGARTEAFF. CDR3 coding DNA: TGTGCCAGCACGGGGGCGCGAACTGAAGCTTTCTTT.

The CDR3 region is CASSLHISGGAVGTSEEKLFF. Here the CDR3 DNA reads TGCGCCAGCAGCTTGCACATTTCAGGGGGCGCGGTGGGTACCAGTGAAGAAAAACTGTTTTTT. This chain connects TRBV5-1 to TRBJ1-4, with 8 bases that match TRBD1. The CDR3 consists of 21 residues. From germline, CDR1 is SGHRS and CDR2 YFSETQ. The trim removed 1 base at V and 8 bases at J, leaving 25 bases unmatched.

The V gene is TRBV7-3, the J gene TRBJ2-1, with a weak D call TRBD2 (6 bases). The CDR3 contains 15 residues. The germline gives CDR1 SGHTA, CDR2 FQGTGA. Trimming stripped 6 bases from V and 7 bases from J, with 19 bases between. The CDR3 region is CASSPTAGLVNEQFF. The CDR3 region has the DNA TGTGCCAGCAGTCCCACGGCGGGGTTAGTGAATGAGCAGTTCTTC. Full variable domain (missing parts from reference TRBV7-3 and TRBJ2-1): GAGVSQTPSNKVTEKGKYVELRCDPISGHTALYWYRQSLGQGPEFLIYFQGTGAADDSGLPNDRFFAVRPEGSVSTLKIQRTERGDSAVYLCASSPTAGLVNEQFFGPGTRLTVL.

The chain joins TRBV9 to TRBJ2-7, with TRBD2 identical over 9 bases. CDR3 length equals 16 residues. CDR1 and CDR2 from the germline V gene are SGDLS and YYNGEE. Trimming at V came to 0 bases and at J to 3 bases, leaving 7 bases not matched to a gene. The CDR3 loop reads CASSVATGAGGYEQYF. The CDR3 DNA sequence: TGTGCCAGCAGCGTAGCTACAGGAGCGGGAGGCTACGAGCAGTACTTC.

V and J are TRBV28 and TRBJ1-2; D remains ambiguous. CDR1 and CDR2 from the germline V gene are MDHEN and SYDVKM. Trimming left V 6 bases short and J 0 bases short, with 11 bases between. This CDR3 region has 14 residues. The CDR3 DNA reads as TGTGCCAGCAGGGTGATCGAAGCTAACTATGGCTACACCTTC. Protein: CASRVIEANYGYTF.

V is TRBV7-9 and J is TRBJ2-7, with 7 bases matching TRBD2. The junction had 11 bases not matched to a gene; V was cut back by 4 bases and J by 2 bases. The CDR3 loop spans 16 amino acids. From germline, CDR1 is SEHNR and CDR2 FQNEAQ (reference sequence). Written as DNA, the CDR3 is TGTGCCAGCAGCTCCTTTGGGAGGGTGTATACCTACGAGCAGTACTTC. Encoded protein: CASSSFGRVYTYEQYF.

This clone came up a few times. CDR3 sequence: CASSESPGSQPQHF. The CDR3 DNA follows: TGTGCCAGCAGTGAATCTCCAGGGTCACAGCCCCAGCATTTT. V gene TRBV6-1 combines with J gene TRBJ1-5; possible D gene TRBD1, 5 bases. The CDR3 spans 14 residues. The ends were cut back, 2 bases at V and 7 bases at J, with 12 bases in the middle. CDR1 and CDR2 from the germline V gene are MNHNS and SASEGT.